This T cell receptor (beta chain) derives from a study of read filtering for tumor transcriptome and immune sequencing. Study overall: Mean patient age was roughly 66 years, range roughly 45 to 85; approximately 17 male, some 15 female. Per sample, TCR-region reads ranged about 4 to 11 million by IR-seq, 85 to 1273 by RNA-seq.

This clonotype was seen at least ten times. Its specificity is unknown. The junction departs from germline at one end; a sequencing error may be responsible. Study results and caveats: Even smaller IR-seq throughput identified most shared clonotypes. Dropping single-read clonotypes raised IR-seq and RNA-seq shared-clonotype correlation.

The CDR3 sequence is 13 residues long. The V gene's germline CDR1 is DFQATT and CDR2 SNEGSKA (reference sequence). This library used approximately 0.4 ug RNA and molecular barcoded adaptors spanning alpha/delta and beta/gamma chains. TCRdb re-analysed the reads in MiXCR, keeping a single row per CDR3 protein. The profile shows about 14,000 distinct CDR3 sequences, about 20% of them singletons. Source material: a population of CD138-negative cells sorted from bone marrow. The receptor's source is a donor at least 40 years old with multiple myeloma. V gene TRBV20-1 combines with J gene TRBJ1-2; 9 bases match TRBD1. As DNA, the CDR3 is TGCAGTGCTAGTCCCGGACAGGGGACCGAACGAGCCTTC. The encoded protein is CSASPGQGTERAF.